These T cell receptor beta chains were read from a single sample in a study of T cell changes during pregnancy in multiple sclerosis. Sequencing was performed with immunoSEQ multiplex PCR; in TCRdb, only in-frame clones are kept and a portion is missing. This sample has 50,000 to 60,000 clones, with approximately 91% found just once. The material sequenced was CD4+ T cells from peripheral blood mononuclear cells, taken in the second trimester of pregnancy. The receptors derive from a female donor with multiple sclerosis, enrolled in a pregnancy study. CDR3s include the opening cysteine and the closing phenylalanine or tryptophan. Each record gives: J gene, V gene, D gene, clone size, CDR3 DNA, CDR3 protein. A D gene is named only where the DNA matches it firmly. Some rows have no size entry. The others give once, few or many, or a class for an expanded clone.

TRBJ1-2 | TRBV6-4 | TRBD1 | NA | TGTGCCAGCAGTGCCGGCAGGGGGGATGGCTACACCTTC | CASSAGRGDGYTF
TRBJ2-5 | TRBV7-6 | NA | once | TGTGCCAGCAGCCCTCAGGAGACCCAGTACTTC | CASSPQETQYF
TRBJ1-2 | TRBV20-1 | TRBD1 | NA | TGCAGTGCTACAGGGGGATATGGCTACACCTTC | CSATGGYGYTF
TRBJ2-1 | TRBV7-9 | TRBD1 | NA | TGTGCCAGCAGCCCCGACAGGGGCTCCTACAATGAGCAGTTCTTC | CASSPDRGSYNEQFF
TRBJ1-3 | TRBV2 | NA | NA | TGTGCCAGCAGTGAAAAGCAGGTTGGAAACACCATATATTTT | CASSEKQVGNTIYF
TRBJ1-5 | TRBV19 | NA | NA | TGTGCCAGTAGTATAGTGTCAGATTATAGCAATCAGCCCCAGCATTTT | CASSIVSDYSNQPQHF
TRBJ2-3 | TRBV5-1 | TRBD2 | NA | TGCGCCAGCAGGTTAGCGGGAGCGGGCACAGATACGCAGTATTTT | CASRLAGAGTDTQYF
TRBJ1-1 | TRBV11-2 | NA | NA | TGTGCCAGCAGCCCCCTAACGGTATCTGAAGCTTTCTTT | CASSPLTVSEAFF
TRBJ1-1 | TRBV6-1 | NA | once | TGTGCCAGCAGTGAAGCACAGGGATTGAACACTGAAGCTTTCTTT | CASSEAQGLNTEAFF
TRBJ2-1 | TRBV28 | NA | NA | TGTGCCAGCAGCCTCCCAGCGTCCTACAATGAGCAGTTCTTC | CASSLPASYNEQFF
TRBJ2-4 | TRBV4-1 | TRBD2 | NA | TGCGCCAGCAGCCAAGATGCGGGAGCGGGAGGAGCCAAAAACATTCAGTACTTC | CASSQDAGAGGAKNIQYF
TRBJ1-2 | TRBV7-9 | TRBD1 | NA | TGTGCCAGCAGCCGTGGACTTTCAGGCAGGGGGGATGGCTACACCTTC | CASSRGLSGRGDGYTF
TRBJ2-4 | TRBV21-1 | NA | NA | TGTGCCCCGGGGGTAGCCTTAAACATTCAGTACTTC | CAPGVALNIQYF
TRBJ2-1 | TRBV28 | NA | NA | TGTGCCAGCAGTTTGGGCCCTAGGGGTGAGCAGTTCTTC | CASSLGPRGEQFF
TRBJ1-5 | TRBV19 | TRBD1 | NA | TGTGCCAGTAGTGCCCGGGACAGGGTTACTCGACCTCAGCCCCAGCATTTT | CASSARDRVTRPQPQHF
TRBJ1-2 | TRBV5-6 | NA | NA | TGTGCCAGCAGCAGCAGGGTCGGGGGCTACACCTTC | CASSSRVGGYTF
TRBJ2-6 | TRBV5-1 | NA | NA | TGCGCCAGCACTCCACGGACACCTGGGGCCAACGTCCTGACTTTC | CASTPRTPGANVLTF
TRBJ1-5 | TRBV19 | TRBD1 | NA | TGTGCCAGTACCGGACAGGGGCGAAATCAGCCCCAGCATTTT | CASTGQGRNQPQHF
TRBJ1-5 | TRBV6-1 | NA | NA | TGTGCCAGCAGTGAAGCGACAAATGATGGTCAGCCCCAGCATTTT | CASSEATNDGQPQHF
TRBJ2-2 | TRBV19 | TRBD1 | NA | TGTGCCAGTAGTCCCTCAGGGGGCCACACCGGGGAGCTGTTTTTT | CASSPSGGHTGELFF
TRBJ2-7 | TRBV19 | NA | NA | TGTGCCAGTAGTAGGGGGCTCACTTCTTCGGAGCAGTACTTC | CASSRGLTSSEQYF
TRBJ1-5 | TRBV19 | TRBD1 | NA | TGTGCCACCATCAAAGACAGGGAAGGGGGTCAGCCCCAGCATTTT | CATIKDREGGQPQHF
TRBJ1-5 | TRBV6-6 | TRBD1 | NA | TGTGCCAGCATGGGACAGGGGGTTCAGCCCCAGCATTTT | CASMGQGVQPQHF
TRBJ2-4 | TRBV29-1 | TRBD1 | NA | TGCAGCGTCGGTAACAAGGGACAGGGGGCGGACATTCAGTACTTC | CSVGNKGQGADIQYF
TRBJ2-7 | TRBV6-5 | NA | NA | TGTGCCAGCAGTTACCCCTTGGGGGCACCTGTCGAGCAGTACTTC | CASSYPLGAPVEQYF
TRBJ2-3 | TRBV5-4 | TRBD2 | NA | TGTGCCAGCAGCTTGGGAGGGCCCTCTAGCGGTCGGTACACAGATACGCAGTATTTT | CASSLGGPSSGRYTDTQYF
TRBJ2-5 | TRBV27 | NA | NA | TGTGCCAGCAGTTTAGGGCATGGGGAGACCCAGTACTTC | CASSLGHGETQYF
TRBJ2-1 | TRBV18 | NA | NA | TGTGCCAGCTCACCATTGGGGGGCTCCTACAATGAGCAGTTCTTC | CASSPLGGSYNEQFF
TRBJ1-1 | TRBV4-1 | TRBD1 | NA | TGCGCCAGCAGCCAAGATGGCAGGGGGGACACTGAAGCTTTCTTT | CASSQDGRGDTEAFF
TRBJ2-7 | TRBV5-4 | TRBD1 | once | TGTGCCAGCAGCTCAACGACTAACAGGGGCGAGCAGTACTTC | CASSSTTNRGEQYF
TRBJ2-1 | TRBV18 | TRBD1 | once | TGTGCCAGCTCACCGCTGGGACAGAGCCTCTACAATGAGCAGTTCTTC | CASSPLGQSLYNEQFF
TRBJ1-2 | TRBV30 | NA | NA | TGTGCCCGGAGGGAGGCAGCAAATGAGATTTATGGCTACACCTTC | CARREAANEIYGYTF
TRBJ2-7 | TRBV23-1 | NA | NA | TGCGCCAGCTCCGACAGGCCCAACGAGCAGTACTTC | CASSDRPNEQYF
TRBJ2-7 | TRBV7-6 | NA | NA | TGTGCCAGCAGCTTTAGACAGGACAGCTCCTACGAGCAGTACTTC | CASSFRQDSSYEQYF
TRBJ1-2 | TRBV7-2 | NA | NA | TGTGCCAGCAGCTCAGGGGCCTCTAGCGGCTACACCTTC | CASSSGASSGYTF
TRBJ1-2 | TRBV4-1 | NA | NA | TGCGCCAGCAGCCCGCTGGGGGCCCAGGATGGCTACACCTTC | CASSPLGAQDGYTF
TRBJ2-2 | TRBV7-3 | TRBD1 | NA | TGTGCCAGCAGCAAACAGGGGGCGGGCACCGGGGAGCTGTTTTTT | CASSKQGAGTGELFF
TRBJ1-6 | TRBV7-9 | TRBD1 | NA | TGTGCCAGCAGCTTAGAATTATCGGCAGGGGGCTCACCCCTCCACTTT | CASSLELSAGGSPLHF
TRBJ2-3 | TRBV4-2 | NA | NA | TGTGCCAGCAGCTTTTCGGAGGAGGATACGCAGTATTTT | CASSFSEEDTQYF
TRBJ1-2 | TRBV19 | TRBD1 | NA | TGTGCCAGTAGTCAACGACAGGGTGAAGGTGGCTACACCTTC | CASSQRQGEGGYTF
TRBJ1-2 | TRBV30 | NA | NA | TGTGCCTGGAGTCCCCGCGGAGCTAGGCATGATGGCTACACCTTC | CAWSPRGARHDGYTF
TRBJ1-1 | TRBV5-4 | NA | NA | TGTGCCAGCAGCCCCCTCGGGGATAGGGTGAACACTGAAGCTTTCTTT | CASSPLGDRVNTEAFF
TRBJ2-2 | TRBV7-3 | NA | NA | TGTGCCAGCAGCCGTCGTCAGGGCCCTCTGGCCGGGGAGCTGTTTTTT | CASSRRQGPLAGELFF
TRBJ2-3 | TRBV5-1 | TRBD1 | NA | TGCGCCAGCAGCTTGATCCCGGGACAGAGGGCAGATACGCAGTATTTT | CASSLIPGQRADTQYF
TRBJ1-2 | TRBV6-6 | TRBD1 | NA | TGTGCCAGCAGTTACTTGAGCAGGGGGCGTCATGGCTACACCTTC | CASSYLSRGRHGYTF